Following are 30 T cell receptor beta chains from one sample sequenced in a study of naive and memory T cell subsets. The library had UMIs added by 3' ligation of an oligonucleotide to TCR cDNA. Amplification of ligated cDNA took four PCR rounds with SP2 and nested alpha and beta constant primers. TCRdb re-analysed the 5' RACE reads in MiXCR, keeping a single row per CDR3 protein. The table has about 62,000 distinct CDR3 sequences, more than 6% seen once. These receptor sequences come from a female donor in good health.

This clonotype was detected many times. The chain combines TRBV7-2 with TRBJ1-2; 9 bases match TRBD1. In germline, CDR1 is SGHTA, CDR2 FQGNSA. The CDR3 totals 17 residues. Unmatched junction bases numbered 12, after V lost 0 bases and J lost 7 bases. The chain's CDR3 is CASSLAFGGQGMSGYTF. Here the CDR3 DNA reads TGTGCCAGCAGCTTAGCTTTCGGAGGACAGGGGATGAGTGGCTACACCTTC.

The chain uses TRBV7-9 and TRBJ2-7; tentative D call: TRBD1 (5 bases). Trimming shortened V by 5 bases and J by 1 base, and 18 bases separated the two germline ends. The CDR3 is made up of 16 amino acids. Germline CDR1 and CDR2: SEHNR and FQNEAQ (reference sequence). CDR3 loop: CASSNSRSGKSYEQYF. For the CDR3, the DNA is TGTGCCAGCAGCAACTCGCGTTCAGGGAAGTCCTACGAGCAGTACTTC.

This clonotype was counted at least ten times. The chain has TRBV20-1 and TRBJ1-3, with D unresolved. This CDR3 has 11 amino acids. Germline-derived CDR1 and CDR2 are DFQATT and SNEGSKA (reference sequence). With 7 bases removed from V and 4 bases from J, the gap between germline ends came to 8 bases. CDR3 sequence: CSVEVGNTIYF. CDR3 in DNA: TGCAGTGTTGAGGTCGGAAACACCATATATTTT.

This clonotype has just a few counts. The CDR3: CSAQGVAIGTGELFF. CDR3 nucleotides: TGCAGCGCCCAAGGGGTAGCGATTGGCACCGGGGAGCTGTTTTTT. The chain is built from TRBV29-1 and TRBJ2-2; D may be TRBD1 or TRBD2 (5 bases each). The V end was cut by 7 bases, the J end by 4 bases, with 19 bases between. This CDR3 is 15 amino acids long. Looked up from germline, CDR1 is SQVTM and CDR2 is ANQGSEA.

This clonotype came up many times. The chain joins TRBV7-9 to TRBJ1-1, with D tentatively TRBD1 (5 bases). Trimming shortened V by 7 bases and J by 1 base, and 13 bases separated the two germline ends. The CDR3 spans 14 residues. Germline V gene data show CDR1 as SEHNR and CDR2 as FQNEAQ (reference sequence). The CDR3, as DNA: TGTGCCAGCACGAAGGGAAGGGGGAACACTGAAGCTTTCTTT. It encodes CASTKGRGNTEAFF. The whole variable domain, filled in from reference TRBV7-9 and TRBJ1-1, reads DTGVSQNPRHKITKRGQNVTFRCDPISEHNRLYWYRQTLGQGPEFLTYFQNEAQLEKSRLLSDRFSAERPKGSFSTLEIQRTEQGDSAMYLCASTKGRGNTEAFFGQGTRLTVV.

The sample holds a few counts of this clonotype. The rearrangement joins TRBV12-5 to TRBJ2-1; D may correspond to TRBD1 or TRBD2 (6 bases each). Looked up from germline, CDR1 is LGHNT and CDR2 is FRNRAP. The CDR3 has 14 amino acids. V gave up 1 base and J gave up 7 bases, with 11 bases separating them. CDR3 amino acids: CASGLGGASNEQFF. In DNA form, the CDR3 reads TGTGCTAGTGGTTTGGGGGGGGCAAGTAATGAGCAGTTCTTC.

This clonotype was detected ten times or more. The chain combines TRBV10-3 with TRBJ2-4; the D is unclear. V lost 3 bases to trimming and J lost 3 bases, with 12 bases between them. Germline V gene lookup returns CDR1 ENHRY and CDR2 SYGVKD. The CDR3 sequence is 15 residues long. Here the CDR3 DNA reads TGTGCCATCAGTGACCAAGAGTCGGGCAAAAACATTCAGTACTTC. Amino acids: CAISDQESGKNIQYF.

In its sample, this clonotype was seen a few times. V is TRBV25-1 and J is TRBJ1-6; no firm D call. The V end lost 3 bases, the J end lost 0 bases, and 12 bases lay between the germline ends. The germline gives CDR1 MGHDK, CDR2 SYGVNS. This CDR3 spans 17 amino acids. The DNA of the CDR3 is TGTGCCAGCAGTGACCCTCAAGACGGCTCCTATAATTCACCCCTCCACTTT. This translates into CASSDPQDGSYNSPLHF. The full variable domain, rest sourced from reference TRBV25-1 and TRBJ1-6, is EADIYQTPRYLVIGTGKKITLECSQTMGHDKMYWYQQDPGMELHLIHYSYGVNSTEKGDLSSESTVSRIRTEHFPLTLESARPSHTSQYLCASSDPQDGSYNSPLHFGNGTRLTVT.

This clonotype was detected many times. This chain joins TRBV27 and TRBJ1-2, with no clear D. With 0 bases removed from V and 4 bases from J, the gap between germline ends came to 9 bases. Germline CDR1 and CDR2: MNHEY and SMNVEV (reference sequence). The CDR3 contains 14 residues. CDR3 in amino acids: CASSLSPRGYGYTF. CDR3 bases: TGTGCCAGCAGTTTATCGCCCCGTGGCTATGGCTACACCTTC.

This clonotype was recorded a few times. The chain combines TRBV20-1 with TRBJ2-7; 7 bases are a match to TRBD2. Germline V gene sequence: CDR1 DFQATT, CDR2 SNEGSKA (reference sequence). The CDR3 loop spans 13 amino acids. The trim removed 6 bases at V and 3 bases at J, leaving 8 bases unmatched. The CDR3 DNA reads as TGCAGTGCGGCGGGAGAAGCCGACTACGAGCAGTACTTC. Protein sequence: CSAAGEADYEQYF.

A remark on this clonotype: A much larger clone sits a single nucleotide away, making a read error possible. This chain links TRBV28 with TRBJ2-7, with 7 bases identical to TRBD1. This CDR3 is 14 amino acids long. Germline values: CDR1 MDHEN, CDR2 SYDVKM. The CDR3 DNA follows: TGTGCCAGCAGTCCCGGGACAGTTTCCTGCGAGCAGTACTTC. This translates into CASSPGTVSCEQYF. The full variable domain, rest sourced from reference TRBV28 and TRBJ2-7, is DVKVTQSSRYLVKRTGEKVFLECVQDMDHENMFWYRQDPGLGLRLIYFSYDVKMKEKGDIPEGYSVSREKKERFSLILESASTNQTSMYLCASSPGTVSCEQYFGPGTRLTVT.

This clonotype came up a few times. This chain links TRBV7-3 with TRBJ2-1; 7 bases map to TRBD1. CDR3 length: 15 amino acids. Germline CDR1 reads SGHTA; CDR2 reads FQGTGA. Unmatched junction bases numbered 4, after V lost 5 bases and J lost 0 bases. The CDR3 coding sequence is TGTGCCAGCAGCCAGGACAGGAGCTCCTACAATGAGCAGTTCTTC. It specifies CASSQDRSSYNEQFF.

This clonotype was seen many times. J is TRBJ1-5 and V is TRBV7-6; a possible D gene is TRBD1 (6 bases). CDR3 length: 13 amino acids. V gave up 5 bases and J gave up 3 bases, with 8 bases separating them. Germline V gene data show CDR1 as SGHVS and CDR2 as FNYEAQ. The chain's CDR3 is CASSRTDNQPQHF. The CDR3 DNA reads TGTGCCAGCAGCCGGACAGACAATCAGCCCCAGCATTTT.

V and J are TRBV6-1 and TRBJ2-1; D remains unclear. V lost 1 base and J 4 bases, leaving 5 bases between the germline ends. The CDR3 has 13 amino acids. Germline V gene data show CDR1 as MNHNS and CDR2 as SASEGT. The CDR3 DNA sequence: TGTGCCAGCAGTGAAGTTCAGTACAATGAGCAGTTCTTC. Its protein is CASSEVQYNEQFF.

This clonotype was picked up many times. The chain is built from TRBV27 and TRBJ1-5, with 7 bases matching TRBD1. CDR1 and CDR2 from the germline V gene are MNHEY and SMNVEV (reference sequence). V was pared by 3 bases and J by 4 bases, with 6 bases of the junction left unmatched. This CDR3 has 15 residues. The CDR3 coding sequence is TGTGCCAGCAGTTTCCGACAGGGACGGAATCAGCCCCAGCATTTT. It is translated as CASSFRQGRNQPQHF.

There are a few counts of this clonotype. The chain employs TRBV5-1 and TRBJ2-3; tentatively, D is TRBD1 (6 bases). CDR3 length: 13 residues. Germline CDR1 is SGHRS and CDR2 is YFSETQ. V was trimmed by 1 base and J by 4 bases, leaving 7 bases between them. The CDR3 region is CASSLTGPDTQYF. CDR3 nucleotides: TGCGCCAGCAGCTTGACAGGGCCAGATACGCAGTATTTT.

The chain employs TRBV13 and TRBJ1-2; 9 bases align to TRBD1. The CDR3 extends over 12 amino acids. V lost 4 bases to trimming and J lost 7 bases; unmatched junction nucleotides: 1. Germline lookup yields CDR1 PRHDT and CDR2 FYEKMQ (reference sequence). The CDR3 spells CASSYRGPGYTF. CDR3 DNA sequence: TGTGCCAGCAGCTACAGGGGGCCTGGCTACACCTTC.

This clonotype was detected a few times. The J gene is TRBJ2-3, the V gene TRBV25-1; TRBD2 might be the D (6 bases). Trimming left V 5 bases short and J 5 bases short, with 11 bases between. The CDR3 extends over 13 amino acids. Per germline, CDR1 MGHDK and CDR2 SYGVNS. This CDR3 is CASSPTGGDTQYF. The CDR3 nucleotides read TGTGCCAGCAGTCCCACCGGGGGAGATACGCAGTATTTT. Drawing the rest from reference TRBV25-1 and TRBJ2-3, the complete variable domain is EADIYQTPRYLVIGTGKKITLECSQTMGHDKMYWYQQDPGMELHLIHYSYGVNSTEKGDLSSESTVSRIRTEHFPLTLESARPSHTSQYLCASSPTGGDTQYFGPGTRLTVL.

This clonotype was detected many times. The chain has TRBV4-1 and TRBJ2-7; D perhaps matches TRBD1 (6 bases). The CDR3 has 13 amino acids. From germline, CDR1 is MGHRA and CDR2 YSYEKL. Trimming shortened V by 5 bases and J by 3 bases, and 11 bases separated the two germline ends. CDR3 residues: CASSFRTDYEQYF. The CDR3 DNA sequence: TGCGCCAGCAGCTTCCGGACAGACTACGAGCAGTACTTC.

This clonotype was seen only a few times. The gene calls are TRBV12-3 or TRBV12-4 and TRBJ2-1; no reliable D call. The CDR3 contains 15 residues. With 6 bases removed from V and 2 bases from J, the gap between germline ends came to 14 bases. Here the CDR3 reads CASSVTDLAYNEQFF. The CDR3, as DNA: TGTGCCAGCAGCGTAACGGACCTCGCCTACAATGAGCAGTTCTTC.

This clonotype was found many times. The rearrangement links TRBV5-1 to TRBJ2-2; 9 nucleotides agree with TRBD1. Trimming cost V 0 bases and J 0 bases; bases outside gene matches: 3. Germline CDR1 reads SGHRS; CDR2 reads YFSETQ. This CDR3 is 17 amino acids long. CDR3 nucleotide sequence: TGCGCCAGCAGCTTGGGCCGACAGGGGGCGAACACCGGGGAGCTGTTTTTT. As protein: CASSLGRQGANTGELFF.

The chain has TRBV18 and TRBJ1-1; D is possibly TRBD1 (6 bases). Trimming took 3 bases from V and 7 from J, leaving 12 bases between them. The CDR3 totals 13 residues. The germline CDR1 and CDR2 sequences are KGHSH and LQKENI. The CDR3 region is CASSPNQDSEAFF. CDR3 sequence (DNA): TGTGCCAGCTCACCGAACCAGGACAGTGAAGCTTTCTTT. The full variable domain, its missing parts supplied by reference TRBV18 and TRBJ1-1, is NAGVMQNPRHLVRRRGQEARLRCSPMKGHSHVYWYRQLPEEGLKFMVYLQKENIIDESGMPKERFSAEFPKEGPSILRIQQVVRGDSAAYFCASSPNQDSEAFFGQGTRLTVV.

Ten or more counts support this clonotype. J is TRBJ1-1 and V is TRBV6-2 or TRBV6-3; 11 nucleotides align to TRBD1. The CDR3 sequence is 12 residues long. Germline trimming cut 4 bases from V and 13 bases from J; bases unmatched to any gene: 5. The V gene's germline CDR1 is MNHEY and CDR2 SVGEGT. CDR3 in amino acids: CASSSPGQGGFF. The DNA of the CDR3 is TGTGCCAGCAGTTCTCCGGGACAGGGGGGTTTCTTT.

V is TRBV27 and J is TRBJ2-7; the match to TRBD1 covers 9 bases. The CDR3 is 16 amino acids. Germline V gene sequence: CDR1 MNHEY, CDR2 SMNVEV (reference sequence). Unmatched junction bases numbered 15, after V lost 5 bases and J lost 7 bases. CDR3 nucleotides: TGTGCCAGCAGTGTGAACCCCGGGACAGGGTTGGGGGAGCAGTACTTC. This codes for CASSVNPGTGLGEQYF.

V is TRBV11-2 and J is TRBJ2-5; D is undetermined. CDR1 and CDR2 (germline): SGHAT, FQNNGV. The CDR3 totals 14 residues. V was shortened by 4 bases and J by 0 bases, with 9 bases between the two germline ends. The CDR3 DNA follows: TGTGCCAGCAGCTCGATACAGTACCAAGAGACCCAGTACTTC. It encodes CASSSIQYQETQYF. The full variable domain, in which reference TRBV11-2 and TRBJ2-5 provide the parts outside the CDR3, is EAGVAQSPRYKIIEKRQSVAFWCNPISGHATLYWYQQILGQGPKLLIQFQNNGVVDDSQLPKDRFSAERLKGVDSTLKIQPAKLEDSAVYLCASSSIQYQETQYFGPGTRLLVL.

The V gene is TRBV5-5, the J gene TRBJ2-7; no definite D call. V was cut by 1 base and J by 5 bases, with 16 bases left in between. This CDR3 has 15 residues. In germline, CDR1 is SGHKS, CDR2 YYEKEE (reference sequence). The CDR3 is CASSLNRPVPHEQYF. In nucleotides, the CDR3 is TGTGCCAGCAGCTTGAATCGCCCCGTACCCCACGAGCAGTACTTC.

This clonotype is judged medium-sized (0.01 to 0.1%). The chain uses TRBV2 and TRBJ2-3, with TRBD1 identical over 9 bases. The CDR3 loop spans 15 amino acids. Unmatched junction bases numbered 4, after V lost 4 bases and J lost 2 bases. CDR1 and CDR2 (germline): SNHLY, FYNNEI. CDR3 in amino acids: CASSGTGGLTDTQYF. In DNA, the CDR3 is TGTGCCAGCAGTGGAACAGGGGGCCTCACAGATACGCAGTATTTT. The full variable domain, rest sourced from reference TRBV2 and TRBJ2-3, is EPEVTQTPSHQVTQMGQEVILRCVPISNHLYFYWYRQILGQKVEFLVSFYNNEISEKSEIFDDQFSVERPDGSNFTLKIRSTKLEDSAMYFCASSGTGGLTDTQYFGPGTRLTVL.

Here the CDR3 DNA reads TGTGCCAGTACCCGTAGGCTAGCGGGTCAAGAGACCCAGTACTTC. Protein: CASTRRLAGQETQYF. The rearrangement joins TRBV2 to TRBJ2-5; 8 bases line up with TRBD2. The CDR3 contains 15 residues. V was pared by 9 bases and J by 2 bases, with 11 bases of the junction left unmatched. The germline V gene encodes CDR1 SNHLY and CDR2 FYNNEI.

This clonotype came up a few times. The chain couples TRBV28 to TRBJ2-7, with D uncertain. This CDR3 contains 14 residues. Germline V gene lookup returns CDR1 MDHEN and CDR2 SYDVKM. Trimming shortened V by 3 bases and J by 9 bases, and 18 bases separated the two germline ends. CDR3 loop: CASSFSVPYFGQYF. The DNA for the CDR3 is TGTGCCAGCAGTTTCAGCGTACCCTACTTCGGGCAGTACTTC. Full variable domain (outside the CDR3, taken from reference TRBV28 and TRBJ2-7): DVKVTQSSRYLVKRTGEKVFLECVQDMDHENMFWYRQDPGLGLRLIYFSYDVKMKEKGDIPEGYSVSREKKERFSLILESASTNQTSMYLCASSFSVPYFGQYFGPGTRLTVT.

There are a few counts of this clonotype. The DNA is left out, because the CDR3 cannot be placed on it with certainty; the CDR3 is given as TCRdb lists it. The chain combines TRBV3-1 with TRBJ2-7; the table assigns TRBD1, which was not confirmed against the DNA. Per the germline V gene, CDR1 is LGHDT and CDR2 is YNNKEL (reference sequence). The length of the CDR3 is 16 amino acids, counting both ends. CDR3 sequence: CASSQGGGFGAGEQYF.